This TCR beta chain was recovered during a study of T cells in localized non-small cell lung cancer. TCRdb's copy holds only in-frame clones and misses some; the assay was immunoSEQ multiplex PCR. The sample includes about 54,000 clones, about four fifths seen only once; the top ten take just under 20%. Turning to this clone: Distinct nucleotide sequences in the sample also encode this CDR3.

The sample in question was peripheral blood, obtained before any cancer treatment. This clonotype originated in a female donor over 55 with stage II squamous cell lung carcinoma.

Written as DNA, the CDR3 is TGTGCCAGCAGCTCCGGGACTCTTTACACCGGGGAGCTGTTTTTT. Translation: CASSSGTLYTGELFF. V and J are TRBV7-2 and TRBJ2-2, with TRBD2 as a possible D gene (6 bases). Germline V lookup: CDR1 SGHTA, CDR2 FQGNSA. V lost 4 bases and J 3 bases, leaving 12 bases between the germline ends. This CDR3 has 15 amino acids.